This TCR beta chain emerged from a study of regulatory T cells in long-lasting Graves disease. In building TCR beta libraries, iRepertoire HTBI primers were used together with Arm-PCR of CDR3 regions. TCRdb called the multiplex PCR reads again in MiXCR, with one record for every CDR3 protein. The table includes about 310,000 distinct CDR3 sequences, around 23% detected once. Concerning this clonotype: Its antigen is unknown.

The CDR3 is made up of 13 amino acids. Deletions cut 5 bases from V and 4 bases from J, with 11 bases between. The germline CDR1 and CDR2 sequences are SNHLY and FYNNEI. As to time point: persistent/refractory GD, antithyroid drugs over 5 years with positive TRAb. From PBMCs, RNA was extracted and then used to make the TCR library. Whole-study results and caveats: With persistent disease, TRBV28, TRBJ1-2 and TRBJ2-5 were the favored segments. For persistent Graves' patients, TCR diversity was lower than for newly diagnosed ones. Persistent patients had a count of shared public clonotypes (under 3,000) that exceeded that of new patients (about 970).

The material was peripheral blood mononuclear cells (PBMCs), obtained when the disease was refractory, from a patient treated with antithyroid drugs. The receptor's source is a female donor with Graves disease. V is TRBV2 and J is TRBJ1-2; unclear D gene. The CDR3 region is CASSPRTSYGYTF. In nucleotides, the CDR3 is TGTGCCAGCAGTCCCCGGACGAGCTATGGCTACACCTTC.